Listed below are T cell receptor beta chains from one sample, sequenced in a study of tumor-infiltrating lymphocytes in primary liver carcinoma. TCRdb re-derived calls from the multiplex PCR reads in MiXCR, one entry per CDR3 protein. The sample includes approximately 45,000 distinct CDR3 sequences, approximately 70% of them seen just once. Sequencing was performed on liver tumor tissue from sampling region 2. The receptors were gathered from a man aged 40-55 years with primary liver carcinoma and hepatitis B virus infection. Each CDR3 is given with its conserved first and last residue. The D gene is left open where the match is weak. Size values are once, few and many counts, or a class for expanded clones, and some rows have none.

DNA: TGCCCCAGCAGTCAAGATCAGGCTAGCGGATACTACGAACAGTACTTC
CDR3: CPSSQDQASGYYEQYF
D: TRBD2
size: NA
J: TRBJ2-7
V: TRBV4-1

DNA: TGTGCCAGCAGCTGGGCTGGCGGGAGGACCAATGAGCAGTTCTTC
CDR3: CASSWAGGRTNEQFF
D: TRBD2
size: few
J: TRBJ2-1
V: TRBV5-4

DNA: TGTGCCAGCTGTTACGAAGTTTCCTACGAGCAGTACTTC
CDR3: CASCYEVSYEQYF
D: NA
size: once
J: TRBJ2-7
V: TRBV6-2/TRBV6-3

DNA: TGTGCCAGCAGCGTGGCCCAGGGGGGAGGCACCGGGGAGCTGTTTTTT
CDR3: CASSVAQGGGTGELFF
D: NA
size: medium-sized
J: TRBJ2-2
V: TRBV5-4

DNA: TGCGCCAGCAGCAGTCGGACAGGGAATTTTGCCGAGCAGTACTTC
CDR3: CASSSRTGNFAEQYF
D: TRBD1
size: many
J: TRBJ2-7
V: TRBV5-1

DNA: TGTCCCAGCAGCTCGACTGGCGCGAACACCGGGGAGCTGTCTTTT
CDR3: CPSSSTGANTGELSF
D: NA
size: NA
J: TRBJ2-2
V: TRBV5-4

DNA: TGTACCAGCGGGAGTACAGGTTCGAACATTGAAGCTTTCTTT
CDR3: CTSGSTGSNIEAFF
D: NA
size: once
J: TRBJ1-1
V: TRBV12-3/TRBV12-4

DNA: TGTGTCAGCAGACCGGACCACACGAACACCGGGGAGCTGTTTTTT
CDR3: CVSRPDHTNTGELFF
D: NA
size: NA
J: TRBJ2-2
V: TRBV28

DNA: TGTGCCAGCAGCCACGCGGGGTCCGGGGAGTTGTCTTTT
CDR3: CASSHAGSGELSF
D: NA
size: few
J: TRBJ2-2
V: TRBV4-2

DNA: TGTGCCAGCAGTGAACAGGGGGCAGGCACCTTC
CDR3: CASSEQGAGTF
D: TRBD1
size: many
J: TRBJ1-2
V: TRBV2

DNA: TGTGCCAACACCCCTCTCTTAGCGGAAGGGAGAAACGAGCAGTACTTC
CDR3: CANTPLLAEGRNEQYF
D: NA
size: once
J: TRBJ2-7
V: TRBV6-6

DNA: TGTGCCAGCAACTTACTAACGGGAAACACCGGGGAGCTGTTTTTT
CDR3: CASNLLTGNTGELFF
D: NA
size: NA
J: TRBJ2-2
V: TRBV11-2

DNA: TGCGCCAGCAGCTTCTCAGGGGATTATAATGAGCAGTTCTTC
CDR3: CASSFSGDYNEQFF
D: NA
size: few
J: TRBJ2-1
V: TRBV5-1

DNA: TGCGCCAGTAGCTTGCTGTCGGACTATGGCTACATCTTC
CDR3: CASSLLSDYGYIF
D: NA
size: NA
J: TRBJ1-2
V: TRBV5-1

DNA: TGTGCCAGCATCTTAGATCTGGAGGTGGCTCACCCCCAGCATTTT
CDR3: CASILDLEVAHPQHF
D: NA
size: NA
J: TRBJ1-5
V: TRBV11-3

DNA: TGTGCCAGCAGCTCGACAGAACTCCGCTTGAACACTGAAGCTTTCTTT
CDR3: CASSSTELRLNTEAFF
D: NA
size: NA
J: TRBJ1-1
V: TRBV5-6

DNA: TGTGCCAGCAGCAGTACAACTGGGGCCAACGTCCTGACTTTC
CDR3: CASSSTTGANVLTF
D: NA
size: NA
J: TRBJ2-6
V: TRBV2

DNA: TGTGCCATCAGCGCTTCGACTAGCGGGAGTTACGAGCAGTACTTC
CDR3: CAISASTSGSYEQYF
D: TRBD2
size: NA
J: TRBJ2-7
V: TRBV6-1

DNA: TGTGCCAGCAACCCGAGATTTACAGATATGCAGTATTTT
CDR3: CASNPRFTDMQYF
D: NA
size: NA
J: TRBJ2-3
V: TRBV14

DNA: TGTGCCAGCAGTGAGGGACTGGGCTATTACCAAGAGACCCAGTACTTC
CDR3: CASSEGLGYYQETQYF
D: NA
size: once
J: TRBJ2-5
V: TRBV5-6

DNA: TGTGCCAGCAATTTGCCGGTCCTCAACACCGGGGAGCTGCTTTTT
CDR3: CASNLPVLNTGELLF
D: NA
size: NA
J: TRBJ2-2
V: TRBV28

DNA: TGCGCCAGCAGCGTAAACAGGGCGGCGGAGACTGAAGCTTTCTTT
CDR3: CASSVNRAAETEAFF
D: NA
size: few
J: TRBJ1-1
V: TRBV5-1

DNA: TGCGCCCGCAGCGCCACAGATACGCGGTATTTT
CDR3: CARSATDTRYF
D: NA
size: NA
J: TRBJ2-3
V: TRBV10-2

DNA: TGTGCCAGTAGTTACACTACTGACGCGGAGGGAGGATGGTACGAGCAGTACTTC
CDR3: CASSYTTDAEGGWYEQYF
D: NA
size: NA
J: TRBJ2-7
V: TRBV6-2/TRBV6-3

DNA: TGTGCCAGCAGCGAGTACAATGAGCAGTTCTTC
CDR3: CASSEYNEQFF
D: NA
size: many
J: TRBJ2-1
V: TRBV13

DNA: TGTGCCAGCATTTTCACTAGCGACTACGATGAGCAGTTCTTC
CDR3: CASIFTSDYDEQFF
D: TRBD2
size: NA
J: TRBJ2-1
V: TRBV28

DNA: TGCAGCGTTGGGACTAGCGCAGCGTGCACCGGGGAGCTGTTTTTT
CDR3: CSVGTSAACTGELFF
D: TRBD2
size: once
J: TRBJ2-2
V: TRBV29-1

DNA: TGCGCCAGCAGCTGGGGTAGCGGGAGTGTATATGAGCAGTTCTTC
CDR3: CASSWGSGSVYEQFF
D: TRBD2
size: NA
J: TRBJ2-1
V: TRBV5-1

DNA: TGTGCTAGCAGTCTTGAGCAGCGCGTCTCTGGAAACACCATATATTTT
CDR3: CASSLEQRVSGNTIYF
D: NA
size: NA
J: TRBJ1-3
V: TRBV12-3/TRBV12-4

DNA: TGTGTCAGCAGCTCCCTATACAAGGGGAACACTGAAGCTTTCTTT
CDR3: CVSSSLYKGNTEAFF
D: NA
size: NA
J: TRBJ1-1
V: TRBV5-6

DNA: TGTGCCAGCAGCTTTTTATCTGGGGATACGCAGTATTTT
CDR3: CASSFLSGDTQYF
D: NA
size: NA
J: TRBJ2-3
V: TRBV11-3

DNA: TGTGCCAGCAGTAGGACAGGGGGAACAGAGGCTTTCTTT
CDR3: CASSRTGGTEAFF
D: TRBD1
size: few
J: TRBJ1-1
V: TRBV6-5